This TCR beta chain was sequenced for a study of control samples from healthy donors and cancer patients. V lost 3 bases and J lost 0, with 11 bases in between. Germline V gene lookup returns CDR1 LGHDT and CDR2 YNNKEL (reference sequence). The CDR3 loop spans 16 amino acids. The assay was immunoSEQ multiplex PCR, and TCRdb's table has in-frame clones only and misses some. The sample comprises about 55,000 clones, roughly 88% of which are singletons, and 3.5% to 4.5% rests with the top ten. The sequence was collected from a man between 45 and 60 years old in good health. Material: blood. The chain links TRBV3-1 (or the pseudogene TRBV3-2) to TRBJ1-4; D is uncertain. CDR3 residues: CASSQNGFATNEKLFF. CDR3 DNA: TGTGCCAGCAGCCAGAACGGATTTGCAACTAATGAAAAACTGTTTTTT.